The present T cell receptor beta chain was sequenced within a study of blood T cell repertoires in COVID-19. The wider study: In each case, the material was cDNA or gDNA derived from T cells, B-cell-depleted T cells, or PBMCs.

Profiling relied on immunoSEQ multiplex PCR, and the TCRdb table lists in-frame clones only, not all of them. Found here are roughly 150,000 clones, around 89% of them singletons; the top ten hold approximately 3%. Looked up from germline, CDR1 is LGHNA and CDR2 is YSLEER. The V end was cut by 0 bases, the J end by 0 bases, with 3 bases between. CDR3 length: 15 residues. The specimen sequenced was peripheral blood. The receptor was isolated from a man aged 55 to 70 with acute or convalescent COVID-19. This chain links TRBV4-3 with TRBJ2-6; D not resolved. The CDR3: CASSQDNSGANVLTF. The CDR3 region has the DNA TGCGCCAGCAGCCAAGATAACTCTGGGGCCAACGTCCTGACTTTC.